This T cell receptor (beta chain) was retrieved from a study of blood T cell repertoires in COVID-19. The overall study: Specimens from acute and convalescent COVID-19 originated in the United States, Italy and Spain. PBMCs, B-cell-depleted T cells, or T cells were the source of the cDNA or gDNA that made up the material.

Followed over time, Seattle patients had been enrolled while infection was active. The CDR3 runs to 13 residues. V was trimmed by 4 bases and J by 3 bases, leaving 9 bases between them. Per the germline V gene, CDR1 is KGHSH and CDR2 is LQKENI. Sequencing used immunoSEQ multiplex PCR; TCRdb keeps in-frame clones, though not all of them. There are tens of thousands of clones in the sample; 65% to 90% occur only once, and 9.5% to 13% lies in the top ten. The sequenced sample consisted of peripheral blood. The source is a man between 50 and 59 years old with COVID-19, enrolled during active disease. The chain is built from TRBV18 and TRBJ1-1, with TRBD1 as a possible D gene (5 bases). DNA for the CDR3: TGTGCCAGCTCACGACAGTTAGACACTGAAGCTTTCTTT. It translates to CASSRQLDTEAFF.